This is a list of T cell receptor beta chains from one sample in a study of T cells after yellow fever vaccination. In TCRdb, the 5' RACE reads were re-called with MiXCR into one record per CDR3 protein. The repertoire includes 100,000 or so distinct CDR3 sequences, 7.5% to 10% of them detected once, and over 15% sits in the top ten. Sequencing used CD8+ T cells not binding an NS4B(214-222) dextramer, sorted from PBMCs, obtained roughly 15 days after the first yellow fever vaccination. The receptors were sampled from a man between 18 and 35 years old who received the YFV17D yellow fever vaccine. Both conserved end residues are part of each CDR3. The D gene is left open where the match is weak. A clone size is listed for some rows: how often the clone was seen (once, few, many), or a class if it is expanded.

TRBJ2-3 | few | 16 | TRBD2 | TRBV29-1 | CSVEEPTSGKADTQYF | TGCAGCGTTGAAGAACCCACTAGCGGTAAAGCAGATACGCAGTATTTT
TRBJ2-7 | - | 15 | TRBD2 | TRBV11-2 | CASSLGVSGGYEQYF | TGTGCCAGCAGCTTAGGGGTTAGCGGGGGTTACGAGCAGTACTTC
TRBJ1-1 | few | 12 | - | TRBV6-2/TRBV6-3 | CASGKLNTEAFF | TGTGCCAGCGGCAAATTGAACACTGAAGCTTTCTTT
TRBJ2-5 | - | 15 | - | TRBV18 | CASSPPASVHETQYF | TGTGCCAGCTCACCACCTGCTAGCGTCCACGAGACCCAGTACTTC
TRBJ2-7 | few | 14 | - | TRBV12-3/TRBV12-4 | CASSSSGGKNEQYF | TGTGCCAGCAGTTCATCAGGGGGGAAAAACGAGCAGTACTTC
TRBJ2-7 | few | 14 | - | TRBV5-4 | CASSLAEYPYEQYF | TGTGCCAGCAGCTTGGCCGAGTACCCCTACGAGCAGTACTTC
TRBJ1-5 | - | 16 | TRBD1 | TRBV4-3 | CASSQAYRGDNQPQHF | TGCGCCAGCAGCCAAGCCTACAGGGGGGACAATCAGCCCCAGCATTTT
TRBJ1-1 | few | 13 | - | TRBV4-2 | CASSQGVGTEAFF | TGTGCCAGCAGCCAAGGTGTGGGCACTGAAGCTTTCTTT
TRBJ1-1 | many | 14 | TRBD1 | TRBV19 | CATRQGPQPPEAFF | TGTGCCACTCGACAGGGGCCGCAACCACCTGAAGCTTTCTTT
TRBJ1-5 | - | 17 | TRBD1 | TRBV15 | CATSKGQGGYSNQPQHF | TGTGCCACCAGCAAGGGACAGGGGGGTTATAGCAATCAGCCCCAGCATTTT
TRBJ1-1 | - | 14 | - | TRBV10-2 | CASSLGAGSTEAFF | TGCGCCAGCAGTCTCGGGGCAGGGTCCACTGAAGCTTTCTTT
TRBJ2-3 | - | 16 | TRBD2 | TRBV5-1 | CASSLDLAGGSDTQYF | TGCGCCAGCAGCTTGGATTTAGCGGGGGGCTCAGATACGCAGTATTTT